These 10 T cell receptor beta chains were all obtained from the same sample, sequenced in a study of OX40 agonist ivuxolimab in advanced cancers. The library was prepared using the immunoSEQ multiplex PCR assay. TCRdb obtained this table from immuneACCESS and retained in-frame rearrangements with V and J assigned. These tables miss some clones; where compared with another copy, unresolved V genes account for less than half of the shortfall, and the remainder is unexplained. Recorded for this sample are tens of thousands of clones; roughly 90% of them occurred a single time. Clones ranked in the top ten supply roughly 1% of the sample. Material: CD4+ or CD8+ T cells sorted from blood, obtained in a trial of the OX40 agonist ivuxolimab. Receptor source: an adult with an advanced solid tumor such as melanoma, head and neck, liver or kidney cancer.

DNA for the CDR3: TGTGCCAGCATGGGAGGGAATTCCTACGAGCAGTACTTC. This gives the protein CASMGGNSYEQYF. The rearrangement links TRBV27 to TRBJ2-7; 7 bases agree with TRBD2. Germline values: CDR1 MNHEY, CDR2 SMNVEV (reference sequence). J gave up 1 base and V 7 bases, and 4 bases lay outside the gene matches. The CDR3 loop spans 13 amino acids.

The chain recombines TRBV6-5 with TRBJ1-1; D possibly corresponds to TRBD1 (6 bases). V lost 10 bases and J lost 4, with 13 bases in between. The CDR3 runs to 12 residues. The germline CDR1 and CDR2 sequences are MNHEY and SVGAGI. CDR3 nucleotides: TGTGCCACGTACAGGGCTAGCACTGAAGCTTTCTTT. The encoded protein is CATYRASTEAFF.

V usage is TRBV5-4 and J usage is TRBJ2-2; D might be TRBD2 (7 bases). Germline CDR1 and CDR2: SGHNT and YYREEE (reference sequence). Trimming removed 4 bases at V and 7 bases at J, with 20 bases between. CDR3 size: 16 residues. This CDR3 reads CASSGGAKVAGGELFF. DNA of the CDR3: TGTGCCAGCAGCGGGGGGGCGAAGGTAGCTGGCGGGGAGCTGTTTTTT.

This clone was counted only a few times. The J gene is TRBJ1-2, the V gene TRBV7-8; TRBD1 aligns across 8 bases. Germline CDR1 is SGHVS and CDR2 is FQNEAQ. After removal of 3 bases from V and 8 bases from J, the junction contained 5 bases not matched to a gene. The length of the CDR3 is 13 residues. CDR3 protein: CASSLTGDGGYTF. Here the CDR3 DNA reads TGTGCCAGCAGCTTGACAGGGGATGGCGGCTACACCTTC. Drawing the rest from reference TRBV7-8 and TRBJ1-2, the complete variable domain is GAGVSQSPRYKVAKRGQDVALRCDPISGHVSLFWYQQALGQGPEFLTYFQNEAQLDKSGLPSDRFFAERPEGSVSTLKIQRTQQEDSAVYLCASSLTGDGGYTFGSGTRLTVV.

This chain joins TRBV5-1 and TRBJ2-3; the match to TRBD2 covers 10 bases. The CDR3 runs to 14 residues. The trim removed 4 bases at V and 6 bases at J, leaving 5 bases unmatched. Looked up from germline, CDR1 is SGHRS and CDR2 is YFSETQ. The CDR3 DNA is TGCGCCAGCAGCATAGCGGGGGGTTGGGATACGCAGTATTTT. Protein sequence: CASSIAGGWDTQYF.

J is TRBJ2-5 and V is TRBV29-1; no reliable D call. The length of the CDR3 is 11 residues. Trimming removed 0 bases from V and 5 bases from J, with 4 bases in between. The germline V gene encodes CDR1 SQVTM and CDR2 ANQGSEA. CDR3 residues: CSVEESETQYF. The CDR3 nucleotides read TGCAGCGTTGAAGAGTCGGAGACCCAGTACTTC. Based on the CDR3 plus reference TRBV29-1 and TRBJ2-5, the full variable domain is SAVISQKPSRDICQRGTSLTIQCQVDSQVTMMFWYRQQPGQSLTLIATANQGSEATYESGFVIDKFPISRPNLTFSTLTVSNMSPEDSSIYLCSVEESETQYFGPGTRLLVL.

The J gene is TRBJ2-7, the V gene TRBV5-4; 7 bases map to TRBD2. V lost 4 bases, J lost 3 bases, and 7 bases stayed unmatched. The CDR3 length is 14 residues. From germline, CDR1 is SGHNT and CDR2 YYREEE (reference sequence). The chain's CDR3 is CASSLPGGYYEQYF. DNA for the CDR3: TGTGCCAGCAGCCTCCCGGGGGGATACTACGAGCAGTACTTC.

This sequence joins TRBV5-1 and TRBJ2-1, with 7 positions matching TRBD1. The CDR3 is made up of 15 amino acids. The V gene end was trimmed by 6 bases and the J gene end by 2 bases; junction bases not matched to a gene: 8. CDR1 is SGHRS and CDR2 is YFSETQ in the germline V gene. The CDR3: CASTRDSLAYNEQFF. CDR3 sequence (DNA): TGCGCCAGCACACGGGACAGTTTGGCCTACAATGAGCAGTTCTTC.

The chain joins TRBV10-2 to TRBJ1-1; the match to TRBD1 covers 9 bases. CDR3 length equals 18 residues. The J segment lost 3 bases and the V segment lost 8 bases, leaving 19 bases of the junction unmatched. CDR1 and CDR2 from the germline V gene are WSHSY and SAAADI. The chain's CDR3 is CASGPRTGGEEADTEAFF. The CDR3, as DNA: TGCGCCAGCGGGCCGAGAACAGGGGGCGAGGAGGCGGACACTGAAGCTTTCTTT.

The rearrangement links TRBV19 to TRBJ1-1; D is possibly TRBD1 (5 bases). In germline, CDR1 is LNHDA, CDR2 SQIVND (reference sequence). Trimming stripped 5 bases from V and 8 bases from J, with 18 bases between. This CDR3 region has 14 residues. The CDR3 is CASSPSRQPTEAFF. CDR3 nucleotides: TGTGCCAGTAGTCCCTCCCGACAGCCGACAGAAGCTTTCTTT. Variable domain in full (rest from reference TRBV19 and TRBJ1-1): DGGITQSPKYLFRKEGQNVTLSCEQNLNHDAMYWYRQDPGQGLRLIYYSQIVNDFQKGDIAEGYSVSREKKESFPLTVTSAQKNPTAFYLCASSPSRQPTEAFFGQGTRLTVV.